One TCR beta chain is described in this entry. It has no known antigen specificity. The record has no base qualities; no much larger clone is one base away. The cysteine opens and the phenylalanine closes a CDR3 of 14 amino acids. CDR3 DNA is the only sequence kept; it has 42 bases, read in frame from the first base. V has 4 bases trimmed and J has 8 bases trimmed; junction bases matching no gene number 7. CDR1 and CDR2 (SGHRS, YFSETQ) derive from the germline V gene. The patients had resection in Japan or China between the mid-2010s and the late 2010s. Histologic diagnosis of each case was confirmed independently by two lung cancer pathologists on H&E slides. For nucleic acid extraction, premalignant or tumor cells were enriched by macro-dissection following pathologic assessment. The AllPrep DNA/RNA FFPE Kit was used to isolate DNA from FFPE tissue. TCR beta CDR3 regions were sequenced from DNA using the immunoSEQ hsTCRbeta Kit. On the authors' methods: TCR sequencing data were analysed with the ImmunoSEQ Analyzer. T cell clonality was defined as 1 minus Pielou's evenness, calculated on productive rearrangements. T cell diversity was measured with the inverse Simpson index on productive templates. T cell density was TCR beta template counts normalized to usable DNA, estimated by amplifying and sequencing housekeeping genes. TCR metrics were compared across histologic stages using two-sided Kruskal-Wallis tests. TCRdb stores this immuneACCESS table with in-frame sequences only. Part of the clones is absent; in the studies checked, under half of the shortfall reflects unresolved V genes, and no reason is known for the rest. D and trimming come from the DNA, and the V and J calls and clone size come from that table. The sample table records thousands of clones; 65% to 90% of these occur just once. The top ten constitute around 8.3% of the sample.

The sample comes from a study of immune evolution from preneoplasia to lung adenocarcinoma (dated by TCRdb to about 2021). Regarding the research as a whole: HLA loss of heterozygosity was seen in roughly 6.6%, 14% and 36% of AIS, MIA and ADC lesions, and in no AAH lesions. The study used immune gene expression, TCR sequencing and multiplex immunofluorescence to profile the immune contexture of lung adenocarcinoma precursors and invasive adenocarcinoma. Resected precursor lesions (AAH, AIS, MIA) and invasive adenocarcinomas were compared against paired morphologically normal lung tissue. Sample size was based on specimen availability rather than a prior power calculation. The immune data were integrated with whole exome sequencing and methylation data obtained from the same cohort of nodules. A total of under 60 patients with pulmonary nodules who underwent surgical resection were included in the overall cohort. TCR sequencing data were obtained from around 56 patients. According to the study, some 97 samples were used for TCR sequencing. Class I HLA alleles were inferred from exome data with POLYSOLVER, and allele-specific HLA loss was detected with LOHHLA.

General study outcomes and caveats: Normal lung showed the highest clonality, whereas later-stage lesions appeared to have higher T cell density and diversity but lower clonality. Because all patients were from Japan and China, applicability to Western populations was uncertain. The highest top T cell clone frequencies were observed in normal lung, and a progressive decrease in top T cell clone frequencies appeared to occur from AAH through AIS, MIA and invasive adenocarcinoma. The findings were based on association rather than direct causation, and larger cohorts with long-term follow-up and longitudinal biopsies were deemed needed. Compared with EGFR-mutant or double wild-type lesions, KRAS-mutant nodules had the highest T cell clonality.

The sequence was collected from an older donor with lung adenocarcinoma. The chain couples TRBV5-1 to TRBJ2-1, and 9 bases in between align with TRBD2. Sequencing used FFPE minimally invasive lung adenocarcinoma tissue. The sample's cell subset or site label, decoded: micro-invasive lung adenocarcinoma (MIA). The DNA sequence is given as TGCGCCAGCAGCCACATAAAGCGGGAGGATGAGCAGTTCTTC. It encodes CASSHIKREDEQFF.